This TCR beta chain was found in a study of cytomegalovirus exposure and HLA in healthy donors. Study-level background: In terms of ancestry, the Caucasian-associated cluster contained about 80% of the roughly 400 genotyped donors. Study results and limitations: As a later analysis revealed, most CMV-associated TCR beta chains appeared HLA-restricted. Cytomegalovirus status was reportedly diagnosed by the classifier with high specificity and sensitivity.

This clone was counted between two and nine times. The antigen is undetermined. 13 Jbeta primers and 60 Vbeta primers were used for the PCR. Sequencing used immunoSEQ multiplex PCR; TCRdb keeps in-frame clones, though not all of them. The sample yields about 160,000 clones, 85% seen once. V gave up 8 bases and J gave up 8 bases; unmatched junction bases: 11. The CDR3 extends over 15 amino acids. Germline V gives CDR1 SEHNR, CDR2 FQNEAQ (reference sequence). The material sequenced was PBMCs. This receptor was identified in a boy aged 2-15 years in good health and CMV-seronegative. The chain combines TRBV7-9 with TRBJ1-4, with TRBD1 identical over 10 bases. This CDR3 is CASATGTGVREKLFF. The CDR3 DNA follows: TGTGCCAGCGCGACCGGGACAGGGGTTAGAGAAAAACTGTTTTTT.